The text below deals with one T cell receptor (beta chain). Its antigen is still unknown. It was with a sample-barcoded 5' primer and a J-beta primer mix that a second PCR of roughly 7 to 12 cycles was run. TCRdb fed the 5' RACE reads into MiXCR, producing one record per CDR3 protein. Of roughly 1.4 million distinct CDR3 sequences in the sample, roughly 60% were seen once. This specimen comes from a study of blood T cells in healthy people across ages. Study-level findings and limits: Diversity was higher, and naive CD4+ cells more numerous, in long-lived donors than in aged donors. A strong correlation between TCR beta diversity and naive T cell percentage was seen.

The germline V and J ends were trimmed by 7 bases and 5 bases, with 15 bases remaining between them. CDR1 MNHNS and CDR2 SASEGT come from the germline V gene. The CDR3 is 14 amino acids. This TCR came from a man aged 18 to 35 in good health. J is TRBJ2-1 and V is TRBV6-1; TRBD1 is a possible D gene (5 bases). The source material was blood. The CDR3 coding sequence is TGTGCCAGCAAGGGGATGGCCTTAGACAATGAGCAGTTCTTC. It codes for CASKGMALDNEQFF.